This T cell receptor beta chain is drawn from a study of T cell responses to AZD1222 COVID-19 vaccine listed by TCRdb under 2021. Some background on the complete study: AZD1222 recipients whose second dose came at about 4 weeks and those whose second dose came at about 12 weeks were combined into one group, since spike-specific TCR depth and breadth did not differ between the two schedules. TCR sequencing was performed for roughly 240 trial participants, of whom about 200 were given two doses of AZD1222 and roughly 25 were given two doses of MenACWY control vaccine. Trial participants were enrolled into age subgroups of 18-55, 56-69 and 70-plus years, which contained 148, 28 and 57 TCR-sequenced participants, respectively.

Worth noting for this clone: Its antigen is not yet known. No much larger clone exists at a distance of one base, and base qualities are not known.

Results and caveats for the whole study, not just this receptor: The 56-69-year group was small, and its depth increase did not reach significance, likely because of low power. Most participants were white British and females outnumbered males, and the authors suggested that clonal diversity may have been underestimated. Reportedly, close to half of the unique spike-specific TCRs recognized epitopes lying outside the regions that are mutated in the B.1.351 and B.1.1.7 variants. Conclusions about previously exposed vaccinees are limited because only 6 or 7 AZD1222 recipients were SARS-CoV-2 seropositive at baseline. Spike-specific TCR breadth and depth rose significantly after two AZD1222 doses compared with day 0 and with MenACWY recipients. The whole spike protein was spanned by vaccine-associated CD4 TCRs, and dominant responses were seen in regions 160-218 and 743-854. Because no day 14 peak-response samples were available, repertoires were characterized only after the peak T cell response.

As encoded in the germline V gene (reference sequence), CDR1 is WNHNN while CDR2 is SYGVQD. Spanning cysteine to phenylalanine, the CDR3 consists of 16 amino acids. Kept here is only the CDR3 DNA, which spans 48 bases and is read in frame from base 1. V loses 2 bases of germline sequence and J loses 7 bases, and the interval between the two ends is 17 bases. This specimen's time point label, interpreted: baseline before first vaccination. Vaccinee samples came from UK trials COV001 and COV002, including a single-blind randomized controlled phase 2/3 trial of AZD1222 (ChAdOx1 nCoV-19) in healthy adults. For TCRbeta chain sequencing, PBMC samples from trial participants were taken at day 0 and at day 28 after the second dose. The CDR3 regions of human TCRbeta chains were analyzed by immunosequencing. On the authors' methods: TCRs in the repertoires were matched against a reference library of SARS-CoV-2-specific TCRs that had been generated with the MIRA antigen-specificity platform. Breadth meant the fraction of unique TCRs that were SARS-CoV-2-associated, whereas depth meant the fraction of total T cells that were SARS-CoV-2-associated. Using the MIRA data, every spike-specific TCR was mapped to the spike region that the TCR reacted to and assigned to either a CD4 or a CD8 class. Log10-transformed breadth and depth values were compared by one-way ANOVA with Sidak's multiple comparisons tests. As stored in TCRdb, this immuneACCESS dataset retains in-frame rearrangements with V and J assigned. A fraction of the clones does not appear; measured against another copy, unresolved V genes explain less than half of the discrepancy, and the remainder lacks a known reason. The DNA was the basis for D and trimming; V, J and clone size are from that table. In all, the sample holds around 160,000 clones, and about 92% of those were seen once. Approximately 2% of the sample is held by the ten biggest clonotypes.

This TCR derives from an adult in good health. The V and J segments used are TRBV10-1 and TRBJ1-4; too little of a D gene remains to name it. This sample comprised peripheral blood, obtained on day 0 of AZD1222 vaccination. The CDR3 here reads CASSEPSDPVTEKLFF. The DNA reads TGCGCCAGCAGTGAGCCTTCTGACCCAGTGACTGAAAAACTGTTTTTT.